The clone carrying this T cell receptor beta chain showed up just a few times. RNA transcripts served as the template for amplifying TCR beta CDR3 regions. A first-round RT-PCR of the TCR CDR3 used the HTBI primer set. TCRdb fed the multiplex PCR reads into MiXCR, producing one record per CDR3 protein. There are hundreds of thousands of distinct CDR3 sequences in the sample; 16% occur only once, and about 3.8% lies in the top ten. With 5 bases clipped from V and 1 base from J, the junction kept 9 bases outside the gene matches. Germline CDR1 MNHNS, CDR2 SASEGT. The CDR3 loop spans 16 amino acids. The sample originates from a study of T cells in Graves' hyperthyroidism and ophthalmopathy.

The receptor was derived from a woman in her 30s with Graves' hyperthyroidism. This chain uses TRBV6-1 with TRBJ2-7; TRBD1 matches 9 bases. The source material was blood. In DNA form, the CDR3 reads TGTGCCAGCAGTTATCCTTCCGGGACAGGGTCCTACGAGCAGTACTTC. This gives the protein CASSYPSGTGSYEQYF.